Each of the 13 T cell receptor beta chains below was sequenced from the same sample in a study of Ad26.COV2.S vaccination and SARS-CoV-2 variants. Treatment of the sample: some 19 received Ad26.COV2.S at low or high dose, single or two shots; about five received placebo; per-sample allocation not given. After the first vaccine or placebo injection, samples were drawn on day 63. Only in-frame clones appear in the TCRdb table, and some are missing; sequencing was by immunoSEQ multiplex PCR. The sample lists about 350,000 clones, about 85% occurring once. This specimen consisted of peripheral blood, obtained in a trial of Ad26.COV2.S vaccine versus placebo. These receptors originate from a person between 18 and 65 years old who received the Ad26.COV2.S COVID-19 vaccine or a placebo.

Turning to this clone: At one boundary the junction diverges from the germline segment, which might be a read error. The CDR3 region is CASSLRGGTGTF. DNA of the CDR3: TGTGCCAGCAGTTTAAGGGGGGGAACAGGGACCTTC. The chain uses TRBV28 and TRBJ2-7, with D possibly matching TRBD2 (7 bases). CDR3 length: 12 amino acids. Germline lookup yields CDR1 MDHEN and CDR2 SYDVKM.

This clone was detected only a few times. This chain links TRBV5-4 with TRBJ2-7, with D hard to call. Trimming removed 3 bases from V and 3 bases from J, with 4 bases in between. This CDR3 is 11 amino acids long. Germline CDR1 is SGHNT and CDR2 is YYREEE (reference sequence). The CDR3 protein is CASSSLYEQYF. CDR3 nucleotides: TGTGCCAGCAGCTCCCTCTACGAGCAGTACTTC.

This clone occurred a few times. V usage is TRBV5-4 and J usage is TRBJ2-7; 10 bases line up with TRBD1. Trimming cost V 3 bases and J 5 bases; bases outside gene matches: 5. The CDR3 contains 14 residues. Per germline, CDR1 SGHNT and CDR2 YYREEE (reference sequence). The CDR3 loop reads CASSWDRGRNEQYF. CDR3 bases: TGTGCCAGCAGCTGGGACAGGGGTAGGAACGAGCAGTACTTC.

This clone was seen a single time. V is TRBV3-1 (or the pseudogene TRBV3-2) and J is TRBJ2-3; D uncertain. V shed 0 bases and J shed 0 bases, with 10 bases lying between them. From germline, CDR1 is LGHDT and CDR2 YNNKEL (reference sequence). The CDR3 spans 16 residues. DNA of the CDR3: TGTGCCAGCAGCCAAGATCTAGGGCCCAGCACAGATACGCAGTATTTT. Its translation is CASSQDLGPSTDTQYF.

The genes are TRBV5-8 and TRBJ2-1; TRBD1 or TRBD2 may be the D gene (5 bases each). Germline V gene sequence: CDR1 SGHTS, CDR2 YDEGEE. V was trimmed by 0 bases and J by 4 bases, leaving 11 bases between them. CDR3 length equals 15 residues. The CDR3 protein is CASSLGGNGYNEQFF. The DNA of the CDR3 is TGTGCCAGCAGCTTGGGGGGGAACGGATACAATGAGCAGTTCTTC.

The J gene is TRBJ2-3, the V gene TRBV18; weak D call: TRBD2 (6 bases). Germline V gene sequence: CDR1 KGHSH, CDR2 LQKENI. Trimming took 6 bases from V and 0 from J, leaving 22 bases between them. This CDR3 spans 18 amino acids. CDR3 sequence: CASSSGEPASLSTDTQYF. DNA of the CDR3: TGTGCCAGCTCCTCGGGGGAACCAGCATCTTTGAGCACAGATACGCAGTATTTT.

The rearrangement joins TRBV7-9 to TRBJ1-2; TRBD1 might be the D (6 bases). The V end lost 0 bases, the J end lost 7 bases, and 15 bases lay between the germline ends. This CDR3 contains 15 residues. Germline V gene sequence: CDR1 SEHNR, CDR2 FQNEAQ (reference sequence). CDR3 protein: CASSLAQGRVGGYTF. DNA of the CDR3: TGTGCCAGCAGCTTAGCGCAGGGGAGAGTGGGTGGCTACACCTTC.

The chain carries TRBV5-1 and TRBJ2-3; 7 bases are a match to TRBD1. CDR3 length: 15 amino acids. Germline CDR1 SGHRS, CDR2 YFSETQ. J gave up 2 bases and V 4 bases, and 7 bases lay outside the gene matches. In DNA form, the CDR3 reads TGCGCCAGCAGCCCCGGGACAGTAGTCACAGATACGCAGTATTTT. Amino acid sequence: CASSPGTVVTDTQYF.

The chain uses TRBV3-1 (or the pseudogene TRBV3-2) and TRBJ2-7; tentative D call: TRBD2 (5 bases). CDR3 length: 15 residues. Per germline, CDR1 LGHDT and CDR2 YNNKEL (reference sequence). Deletions cut 0 bases from V and 3 bases from J, with 12 bases between. CDR3 amino acids: CASSQDPAASYEQYF. The CDR3 nucleotides read TGTGCCAGCAGCCAAGATCCAGCGGCAAGCTACGAGCAGTACTTC.

The chain joins TRBV6-2 or TRBV6-3 to TRBJ2-2, with 7 bases aligning to TRBD1. The germline CDR1 and CDR2 sequences are MNHEY and SVGEGT. Trimming at V came to 2 bases and at J to 5 bases, leaving 5 bases not matched to a gene. The CDR3 sequence is 15 residues long. Here the CDR3 DNA reads TGTGCCAGCAGTTACGGGACAGCAGCAACCGGGGAGCTGTTTTTT. Its translation: CASSYGTAATGELFF.

This chain connects TRBV5-1 to TRBJ2-7, with TRBD2 matching 9 bases. The V and J ends lost 2 bases and 0 bases, in that order; junction bases with no gene match: 6. Germline V CDR1 and CDR2: SGHRS, YFSETQ. There are 16 residues in the CDR3. As DNA, the CDR3 is TGCGCCAGCAGCTTTACTAGCGGGTCTACCTCCTACGAGCAGTACTTC. As protein: CASSFTSGSTSYEQYF.

The chain has TRBV28 and TRBJ2-5, with D possibly called TRBD1 or TRBD2 (5 bases each). Germline assignment: CDR1 MDHEN and CDR2 SYDVKM. The CDR3 sequence is 16 residues long. The germline V and J ends were trimmed by 2 bases and 2 bases, with 15 bases remaining between them. This chain's CDR3 is CASSLDRDPPQETQYF. CDR3 nucleotides: TGTGCCAGCAGTTTAGATAGGGACCCCCCGCAAGAGACCCAGTACTTC.

The chain uses TRBV6-2 or TRBV6-3 and TRBJ2-2; D is possibly TRBD1 or TRBD2 (5 bases each). Germline V gene sequence: CDR1 MNHEY, CDR2 SVGEGT. The CDR3 totals 16 residues. Trimming removed 5 bases at V and 4 bases at J, with 17 bases between. This CDR3 reads CASSGTYGRPTGELFF. CDR3 nucleotides: TGTGCCAGCAGTGGGACCTACGGCAGACCCACCGGGGAGCTGTTTTTT.